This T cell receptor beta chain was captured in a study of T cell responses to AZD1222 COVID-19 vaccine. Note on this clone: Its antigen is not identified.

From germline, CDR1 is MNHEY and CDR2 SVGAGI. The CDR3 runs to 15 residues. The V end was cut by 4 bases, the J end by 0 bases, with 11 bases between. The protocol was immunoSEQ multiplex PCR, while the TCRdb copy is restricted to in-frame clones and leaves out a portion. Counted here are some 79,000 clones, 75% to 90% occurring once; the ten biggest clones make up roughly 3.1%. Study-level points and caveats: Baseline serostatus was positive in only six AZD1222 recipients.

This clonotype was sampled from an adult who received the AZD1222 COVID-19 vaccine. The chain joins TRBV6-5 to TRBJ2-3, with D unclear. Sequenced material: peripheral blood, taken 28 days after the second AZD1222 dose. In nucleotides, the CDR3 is TGTGCCAGCAGTTCCAGCCGGGCCAGCACAGATACGCAGTATTTT. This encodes CASSSSRASTDTQYF.